This entry describes one T cell receptor (beta chain). Its antigen remains unknown. Clones were read by immunoSEQ multiplex PCR, and TCRdb kept only the in-frame ones, dropping some. The table lists tens of thousands of clones, about 82% of them singletons. The sample originates from a study of PD-1 blockade in classical Hodgkin lymphoma. Study findings and constraints: Although disease activity or prior therapy may be involved, causes of the repertoire differences remain undefined. While CD8+ TCR diversity did not rise significantly by C4D1, CD4+ TCR diversity did. Relapsed/refractory patients reportedly had the lowest baseline TCR diversity, below newly diagnosed patients, who were below healthy donors. The study found complete responders had baseline diversity similar to newly diagnosed patients.

Regarding time point: cycle 4 day 1 (C4D1), after more than 5 weeks of nivolumab. All patients experienced relapse after autologous stem cell transplantation, and brentuximab vedotin exposure was variable. The CDR3 runs to 16 residues. The germline V and J ends were trimmed by 1 base and 1 base, with 13 bases remaining between them. Germline assignment: CDR1 SGHTA and CDR2 FQGNSA. The V and J genes are TRBV7-2 and TRBJ2-5; weak D call: TRBD1 (6 bases). Sequencing was performed on peripheral blood mononuclear cells (PBMCs), taken before the fourth cycle of nivolumab. This TCR was recovered from a human donor with classical Hodgkin lymphoma. CDR3 protein: CASSLGAGDGQETQYF. The CDR3 coding sequence is TGTGCCAGCAGCTTAGGGGCAGGGGACGGCCAAGAGACCCAGTACTTC.